The clone carrying this T cell receptor beta chain occurred many times. The target antigen is unknown. These data are taken from a study of CD8 T cells in ankylosing spondylitis. Study-wide results and limits: A TCR beta motif of about eight highly homologous variants seemed to mark ankylosing spondylitis blood.

TCRdb called the 5' RACE reads again in MiXCR, with one record for every CDR3 protein. The sample yields 200,000 to 300,000 distinct CDR3 sequences, roughly a tenth seen once. The CDR3 extends over 16 amino acids. Germline V gene data show CDR1 as MNHEY and CDR2 as SVGAGI. V lost 0 bases, J lost 4 bases, and 12 bases lay in between. The genes are TRBV6-5 and TRBJ1-4; D gene unclear. This sequence originates from a male donor with ankylosing spondylitis or in good health (not recorded which). The sample taken for sequencing was blood, either unsorted or a sorted T cell fraction (not recorded which). The CDR3 nucleotides read TGTGCCAGCAGTTACTCTTCGATCCCAAGTAATGAAAAACTGTTTTTT. Protein product: CASSYSSIPSNEKLFF.